The 20 T cell receptor beta chains reported below all come from one sample, sequenced in a study of cytomegalovirus exposure and HLA in healthy donors. PCR amplification relied on 60 Vbeta primers (plus 13 Jbeta primers). Using immunoSEQ multiplex PCR, the repertoire was profiled, and TCRdb retains in-frame clones only, with some absent. This sample contains about 160,000 clones. The specimen was PBMCs. All receptors come from a woman aged 60 to 75 in good health and CMV-seronegative.

This chain uses TRBV18 with TRBJ2-7; D is uncertain. V was shortened by 3 bases and J by 0 bases, with 6 bases between the two germline ends. CDR3 length: 13 amino acids. Looked up from germline, CDR1 is KGHSH and CDR2 is LQKENI. The CDR3 sequence: CASSPKRSYEQYF. CDR3 nucleotide sequence: TGTGCCAGCTCACCGAAGCGCTCCTACGAGCAGTACTTC.

The CDR3 region has the DNA TGTGCCAGTAGTATTAGTTCACAGTTAGGCCAGCCCCAGCATTTT. This encodes CASSISSQLGQPQHF. The chain uses TRBV19 and TRBJ1-5; D gene unclear. The CDR3 runs 15 residues. The germline CDR1 and CDR2 sequences are LNHDA and SQIVND (reference sequence). V was pared by 3 bases and J by 7 bases, with 16 bases between.

This CDR3 reads CASSPQGFDTEAFF. The CDR3 DNA sequence: TGTGCCAGCAGCCCACAGGGGTTCGATACTGAAGCTTTCTTT. The chain employs TRBV7-3 and TRBJ1-1; 7 bases map to TRBD1. Germline V lookup: CDR1 SGHTA, CDR2 FQGTGA. This CDR3 contains 14 residues. J gave up 5 bases and V 5 bases, and 8 bases lay outside the gene matches.

The genes are TRBV19 and TRBJ1-6; 8 bases fit TRBD1. This CDR3 region has 18 residues. CDR1 is LNHDA, CDR2 SQIVND, per germline (reference sequence). V gave up 2 bases and J gave up 7 bases; unmatched junction bases: 13. CDR3 nucleotide sequence: TGTGCCAGTAGTATAATCGGATTCGGGACAGGCACGAATTCACCCCTCCACTTT. It is translated as CASSIIGFGTGTNSPLHF.

The CDR3 loop reads CASSIGTSNEQYF. CDR3 DNA sequence: TGTGCCAGTAGTATCGGGACTAGCAACGAGCAGTACTTC. The chain has TRBV19 and TRBJ2-7, with TRBD2 matching 9 bases. The CDR3 contains 13 residues. Losses at the gene ends were 3 bases for V and 5 bases for J; bases not matched to a gene: 2. Germline CDR1 and CDR2: LNHDA and SQIVND (reference sequence).

For this clone: The same CDR3 can be traced to other DNA sequences in this sample. The V gene is TRBV30, the J gene TRBJ1-5, with D hard to call. CDR1 GTSNPN and CDR2 SVGIG come from the germline V gene (reference sequence). Trimming pared 0 bases from V and 4 bases from J, leaving 7 bases between. CDR3 size: 13 residues. Here the CDR3 DNA reads TGTGCCTGGAGTGTATATTCGAATCAGCCCCAGCATTTT. It codes for CAWSVYSNQPQHF.

This chain connects TRBV5-5 to TRBJ2-1, with D maybe TRBD1 (6 bases). V gave up 1 base and J gave up 7 bases, with 15 bases separating them. Germline CDR1 is SGHKS and CDR2 is YYEKEE (reference sequence). The CDR3 runs 15 residues. CDR3 in DNA: TGTGCCAGCAGCTTGTGGTATACTACAGGGAATGAGCAGTTCTTC. Its translation: CASSLWYTTGNEQFF. Combining the CDR3 with reference TRBV5-5 and TRBJ2-1 gives the whole variable domain DAGVTQSPTHLIKTRGQQVTLRCSPISGHKSVSWYQQVLGQGPQFIFQYYEKEERGRGNFPDRFSARQFPNYSSELNVNALLLGDSALYLCASSLWYTTGNEQFFGPGTRLTVL.

The chain combines TRBV19 with TRBJ2-7; 8 nucleotides line up with TRBD2. Germline assignment: CDR1 LNHDA and CDR2 SQIVND (reference sequence). The CDR3 runs 12 residues. After removal of 4 bases from V and 9 bases from J, the junction contained 5 bases not matched to a gene. The CDR3 sequence is CASSSREGRQYF. The DNA of the CDR3 is TGTGCCAGTAGTAGCCGGGAGGGGAGGCAGTACTTC.

Worth noting for this clone: The same CDR3 is also encoded by other DNA sequences in this sample. V usage is TRBV7-6 and J usage is TRBJ2-1; D is unresolved. The CDR3 length is 15 residues. V lost 1 base and J 0 bases, leaving 7 bases between the germline ends. Germline lookup yields CDR1 SGHVS and CDR2 FNYEAQ. The CDR3 DNA follows: TGTGCCAGCAGCTTAGGAGCAAGCTCCTACAATGAGCAGTTCTTC. This translates into CASSLGASSYNEQFF.

J is TRBJ2-7 and V is TRBV6-5; 11 bases line up with TRBD1. The CDR3 runs to 15 residues. J was trimmed by 2 bases and V by 0 bases; bases with no gene match: 0. Germline lookup yields CDR1 MNHEY and CDR2 SVGAGI. In nucleotides, the CDR3 is TGTGCCAGCAGTTACTCGGGACAGGGGGCCTACGAGCAGTACTTC. Translated, it gives CASSYSGQGAYEQYF.

The chain recombines TRBV2 with TRBJ2-3; D remains unclear. CDR1 is SNHLY, CDR2 FYNNEI, per germline. V was shortened by 2 bases and J by 1 base, with 10 bases between the two germline ends. CDR3 length: 15 amino acids. The CDR3 loop reads CASSEQVIGTDTQYF. The CDR3 DNA reads TGTGCCAGCAGTGAACAGGTTATTGGCACAGATACGCAGTATTTT.

The CDR3 protein is CASSLNRGRETQYF. In DNA form, the CDR3 reads TGTGCCAGCAGCTTAAACAGGGGCCGGGAGACCCAGTACTTC. The genes are TRBV11-1 and TRBJ2-5; 7 positions match TRBD1. The CDR3 extends over 14 amino acids. The J segment lost 5 bases and the V segment lost 2 bases, leaving 5 bases of the junction unmatched. The germline CDR1 and CDR2 sequences are SGHAT and FQDESV (reference sequence).

The V and J genes are TRBV11-3 and TRBJ2-1; TRBD2 matches 7 bases. The CDR3 has 12 amino acids. V lost 6 bases to trimming and J lost 7 bases; unmatched junction nucleotides: 3. Per germline, CDR1 SGHNT and CDR2 YENEEA. The CDR3 loop reads CASSGGGNEQFF. In DNA form, the CDR3 reads TGTGCCAGCAGTGGGGGAGGGAATGAGCAGTTCTTC.

The V gene is TRBV6-5, the J gene TRBJ2-1; 13 bases are shared with TRBD2. The trim removed 6 bases at V and 10 bases at J, leaving 9 bases unmatched. The V gene's germline CDR1 is MNHEY and CDR2 SVGAGI. This CDR3 region has 15 residues. For the CDR3, the DNA is TGTGCCAGCAGGTCACTGCCACTAGCGGGGGGGGAGCAGTTCTTC. Encoded protein: CASRSLPLAGGEQFF.

The chain recombines TRBV6-5 with TRBJ1-6; D is uncertain. Deletions cut 6 bases from V and 10 bases from J, with 16 bases between. Germline CDR1 is MNHEY and CDR2 is SVGAGI. There are 14 residues in the CDR3. CDR3 DNA: TGTGCCAGCAGCGAAACAGAATTTGAGTCACCCCTCCACTTT. This gives the protein CASSETEFESPLHF.

The CDR3 sequence: CASSLGEHQETQYF. CDR3 DNA: TGCGCCAGCAGCTTGGGGGAGCACCAAGAGACCCAGTACTTC. The chain has TRBV5-1 and TRBJ2-5; maybe TRBD2 (5 bases). Germline V CDR1 and CDR2: SGHRS, YFSETQ. This CDR3 contains 14 residues. The V and J ends lost 0 bases and 0 bases respectively, with 6 bases between them.

The chain uses TRBV7-9 and TRBJ1-2, with 9 bases identical to TRBD1. Trimming took 3 bases from V and 8 from J; bases not matched to a gene: 4. The CDR3 loop spans 13 amino acids. Per germline, CDR1 SEHNR and CDR2 FQNEAQ (reference sequence). The CDR3 loop reads CASSLDRGRGYTF. CDR3 nucleotides: TGTGCCAGCAGCTTGGACAGGGGTCGGGGCTACACCTTC.

The chain joins TRBV5-1 to TRBJ1-4; D not resolved. Looked up from germline, CDR1 is SGHRS and CDR2 is YFSETQ. The V and J ends lost 4 bases and 8 bases respectively, with 12 bases between them. This CDR3 is 13 amino acids long. CDR3 sequence (DNA): TGCGCCAGCAGCGACGGGATCGGGGAAAAACTGTTTTTT. Translating it yields CASSDGIGEKLFF.

This chain connects TRBV7-8 to TRBJ2-7; 10 nucleotides agree with TRBD1. Germline CDR1 reads SGHVS; CDR2 reads FQNEAQ. This CDR3 is 14 amino acids long. Trimming took 5 bases from V and 2 from J; bases not matched to a gene: 3. CDR3 coding DNA: TGTGCCAGCAGCCGGGACAGGGGTCCCTACGAGCAGTACTTC. It codes for CASSRDRGPYEQYF.

J is TRBJ2-1 and V is TRBV6-6; D perhaps matches TRBD1 (8 bases). V lost 6 bases and J lost 8, with 17 bases in between. Germline CDR1 reads MNHNY; CDR2 reads SVGAGI (reference sequence). The CDR3 runs 14 residues. The CDR3 region is CASSLTGEGDEQFF. DNA for the CDR3: TGTGCCAGCAGCTTGACAGGGGAGGGAGATGAGCAGTTCTTC.